This entry describes one T cell receptor beta chain. The CDR3 length is 14 residues. V was pared by 3 bases and J by 3 bases, with 11 bases between. Germline CDR1 is MDHEN and CDR2 is SYDVKM. Clones were read by immunoSEQ multiplex PCR, and TCRdb kept only the in-frame ones, dropping some. The sample has around 120,000 clones; around nine tenths are singletons. For recovered donors of Cohort 3, there were two negative PCRs, clearance, or symptom resolution. These data are taken from a study of blood T cell repertoires in COVID-19. The chain has TRBV28 and TRBJ1-2; the D gene is possibly TRBD1 (5 bases). Material: PBMCs or T cells enriched from blood (not recorded which). The source is a woman aged 45-60 years who had recovered from COVID-19. In DNA form, the CDR3 reads TGTGCCAGCAGTTTTCTGGGGCGAGACTATGGCTACACCTTC. Its translation is CASSFLGRDYGYTF.